What follows are 13 T cell receptor beta chains derived from one specimen sequenced in a study of a mutant IDH1 vaccine in newly diagnosed glioma. The sample's time point: week 23, last vaccination. Vaccination comprised doses that each held 300 ug of mutant IDH1 20-mer peptide, plus topical imiquimod. Method: immunoSEQ multiplex PCR; TCRdb's copy keeps in-frame clones and lacks some. The sample shows 29,000 or so clones, about 85% of them seen only once. No antigens are known for them. Sequenced material: PBMCs, taken from a glioma patient whose treatment included an IDH1 peptide vaccine. These receptors came from a woman under 30 with glioma.

The J gene is TRBJ2-5, the V gene TRBV14; tentatively, D is TRBD2 (6 bases). CDR1 is SGHDN and CDR2 is FVKESK in the germline V gene. The CDR3 runs 15 residues. The V end was cut by 1 base, the J end by 5 bases, with 14 bases between. CDR3 sequence: CASSQAGVRAETQYF. CDR3 bases: TGTGCCAGCAGCCAAGCGGGGGTCCGCGCGGAGACCCAGTACTTC.

Only one count was recorded for this clone. V and J are TRBV5-6 and TRBJ1-4; 7 bases map to TRBD1. V lost 5 bases, J lost 1 base, and 8 bases stayed unmatched. The V gene's germline CDR1 is SGHDT and CDR2 YYEEEE. There are 16 residues in the CDR3. CDR3 in DNA: TGTGCCAGCAGTATGGCAGGGGGAGAAACTAATGAAAAACTGTTTTTT. Translating it yields CASSMAGGETNEKLFF.

V and J are TRBV5-6 and TRBJ2-1; D tentatively fits TRBD1 or TRBD2 (5 bases each). With 0 bases removed from V and 6 bases from J, the gap between germline ends came to 7 bases. This CDR3 contains 13 residues. Germline CDR1 SGHDT, CDR2 YYEEEE. The CDR3 loop reads CASSLGGINEQFF. DNA of the CDR3: TGTGCCAGCAGCTTGGGGGGGATCAATGAGCAGTTCTTC.

The rearrangement links TRBV5-1 to TRBJ2-1; TRBD1 agrees at 9 bases. Germline CDR1 and CDR2: SGHRS and YFSETQ. V dropped 0 bases and J dropped 8; count of bases not matched to a gene: 6. CDR3 size: 15 residues. The CDR3 sequence is CASSLGTGARDEQFF. The CDR3 nucleotides read TGCGCCAGCAGCTTGGGGACAGGGGCTAGGGATGAGCAGTTCTTC.

The rearrangement links TRBV11-3 to TRBJ2-7; 12 nucleotides line up with TRBD2. Germline CDR1 is SGHNT and CDR2 is YENEEA. Trimming at V came to 0 bases and at J to 2 bases, leaving 2 bases not matched to a gene. CDR3 size: 16 residues. CDR3 loop: CASSLETSGGTYEQYF. The DNA for the CDR3 is TGTGCCAGCAGCTTAGAAACTAGCGGGGGGACCTACGAGCAGTACTTC.

This clone has only a few counts. The gene calls are TRBV19 and TRBJ1-2; 7 bases map to TRBD1. Germline V gene data show CDR1 as LNHDA and CDR2 as SQIVND (reference sequence). J was trimmed by 6 bases and V by 5 bases; bases with no gene match: 9. The CDR3 contains 14 residues. In DNA, the CDR3 is TGTGCCAGTAGTTTAAAGACAGGGCCCCATGGCTACACCTTC. Amino acids: CASSLKTGPHGYTF.

V is TRBV7-9 and J is TRBJ2-7; a possible D gene is TRBD2 (6 bases). The V end lost 5 bases, the J end lost 2 bases, and 13 bases lay between the germline ends. Germline assignment: CDR1 SEHNR and CDR2 FQNEAQ (reference sequence). The CDR3 is made up of 14 amino acids. CDR3 region: CASSIRLDAYEQYF. The CDR3 bases are TGTGCCAGCAGCATACGACTAGACGCCTACGAGCAGTACTTC.

The CDR3 sequence is CASTDRARSSYEQYF. DNA for the CDR3: TGTGCCAGCACCGACAGGGCCAGGAGCTCCTACGAGCAGTACTTC. The rearrangement links TRBV27 to TRBJ2-7; 7 positions agree with TRBD1. Germline V gene sequence: CDR1 MNHEY, CDR2 SMNVEV (reference sequence). CDR3 length equals 15 residues. V lost 7 bases and J lost 0; bases outside the gene matches: 9.

This clone appeared once. V usage is TRBV7-2 and J usage is TRBJ1-1; weak D call: TRBD1 (5 bases). Trimming cost V 1 base and J 1 base, with 19 bases left between them. The germline V gene has CDR1 SGHTA and CDR2 FQGNSA. The CDR3 is made up of 18 amino acids. CDR3 DNA sequence: TGTGCCAGCAGCTTAGTGGGATCCAGGCGGGGCGGGAACACTGAAGCTTTCTTT. Its translation: CASSLVGSRRGGNTEAFF.

This clone was counted only a few times. The chain joins TRBV21-1 to TRBJ2-1; no check of the table's D call, TRBD2, against the DNA was made. TRBV21-1 is deemed a pseudogene. CDR3 size: 17 residues. The chain's CDR3 is CASSGRLAGGNYNEQFF. The CDR3 DNA reads as TGTGCCAGCAGCGGTCGACTAGCGGGGGGGAACTACAATGAGCAGTTCTTC.

This clone has just a few counts. The V call is TRBV29-1, the J call TRBJ2-3, with unresolved D. V gave up 6 bases and J gave up 0 bases, with 1 base separating them. CDR1 and CDR2 from the germline V gene are SQVTM and ANQGSEA. The CDR3 has 10 amino acids. The CDR3 DNA reads as TGCAGCGTCAGCACAGATACGCAGTATTTT. This translates into CSVSTDTQYF.

This clone appeared once. V is TRBV21-1 and J is TRBJ2-7; the table's D gene call, TRBD1, was not cross checked with the DNA. TRBV21-1 is a pseudogene locus. The CDR3 has 18 amino acids. CDR3 coding DNA: TGTGCCAGCAGCAAGGACAGGGGCCTACGACTGAATAGCTACGAGCAGTACTTC. Its protein is CASSKDRGLRLNSYEQYF.

This chain uses TRBV28 with TRBJ2-7; TRBD1 matches 10 bases. V was clipped by 1 base and J by 3 bases; unmatched bases: 3. The germline V gene has CDR1 MDHEN and CDR2 SYDVKM. The CDR3 is 15 residues long. The CDR3 DNA sequence: TGTGCCAGCAGTTTATCGGGACAGGGGCTCTACGAGCAGTACTTC. This sequence encodes CASSLSGQGLYEQYF.